The text below deals with one TCR beta chain. The antigen is undetermined. The sample originates from a study of cytomegalovirus exposure and HLA in healthy donors. PCR involved 60 Vbeta and 13 Jbeta primers. Clones were sequenced by immunoSEQ multiplex PCR, and TCRdb holds only the in-frame ones, with some missing. Counted here are roughly 190,000 clones, about 81% occurring once; the ten biggest clones make up over 4%. Study-level points and caveats: Researchers reported in a later analysis that common viral pathogens appeared linked to several top clusters.

Source material: PBMCs. This receptor was identified in a man aged 25-45 years in good health and CMV-seropositive.

The CDR3 sequence is CASSLGGRKEDTQYF. In DNA, the CDR3 is TGCGCCAGCAGCTTGGGAGGGAGAAAGGAAGATACGCAGTATTTT. The chain has TRBV5-1 and TRBJ2-3; D perhaps matches TRBD2 (5 bases). CDR1 SGHRS and CDR2 YFSETQ come from the germline V gene. Between the trimmed V and J ends, which lost 0 bases and 5 bases, there was a span of 13 bases. The CDR3 covers 15 residues.